The 6 T cell receptor beta chains presented below share a single source sample, sequenced in a study of T cell repertoires in cytomegalovirus infection. TCRdb re-analysed the reads in MiXCR, keeping a single row per CDR3 protein. The table has fewer than 200,000 distinct CDR3 sequences, under 25% seen once; the top ten hold approximately 2.9%. The sequencing input was PBMCs. The receptor set was obtained from a human donor in good health (CMV status not recorded). Some clones in this sample may be carry-over from other donors' samples.

The chain is built from TRBV29-1 and TRBJ2-7; 11 bases line up with TRBD2. The CDR3 sequence is 14 residues long. J lost 9 bases, V lost 4 bases, and 11 bases had no gene match. Germline V lookup: CDR1 SQVTM, CDR2 ANQGSEA. For the CDR3, the DNA is TGCAGCGTTGGGGGACTAGCGGAGACTAAGGGGCAGTACTTC. Amino acid sequence: CSVGGLAETKGQYF.

This clonotype came up many times. The rearrangement links TRBV7-2 to TRBJ1-5; D is uncertain. The germline V gene has CDR1 SGHTA and CDR2 FQGNSA. This CDR3 has 15 residues. V lost 1 base, J lost 5 bases, and 12 bases lay in between. CDR3 sequence reads: CASSLDGIKDQPQHF. The CDR3 nucleotides are TGTGCCAGCAGCTTAGACGGGATAAAGGATCAGCCCCAGCATTTT.

This clonotype was detected a few times. The chain has TRBV15 and TRBJ2-3; 8 bases line up with TRBD2. Germline V gives CDR1 LNHNV, CDR2 YYDKDF (reference sequence). The CDR3 loop spans 17 amino acids. The V gene end was trimmed by 1 base and the J gene end by 0 bases; junction bases not matched to a gene: 6. The CDR3 is CATSRGGPGGSTDTQYF. The CDR3 DNA is TGTGCCACCAGCAGAGGCGGGCCGGGGGGGAGCACAGATACGCAGTATTTT.

This clonotype was detected only a few times. The chain recombines TRBV18 with TRBJ2-7, with D possibly being TRBD1 (6 bases). Germline CDR1 is KGHSH and CDR2 is LQKENI. Trimming took 2 bases from V and 1 from J, leaving 12 bases between them. The length of the CDR3 is 15 residues. The CDR3 spells CASSPTRGSSYEQYF. The CDR3 nucleotides read TGTGCCAGCTCACCAACCAGGGGTTCGTCCTACGAGCAGTACTTC.

With respect to this clonotype: At one end the junction does not follow the germline gene, possibly because of a read error. The rearrangement uses TRBV6-4 and TRBJ2-2; the D is unclear. The length of the CDR3 is 13 residues. CDR1 and CDR2 (germline): MRHNA, SNTAGT. CDR3 nucleotide sequence: TGTGCTAGCAGTGACTCGAACACCGTGGAGCTGTTTTTT. Its protein is CASSDSNTVELFF.

The chain carries TRBV28 and TRBJ1-6; tentative D call: TRBD1 (5 bases). This CDR3 contains 14 residues. V lost 5 bases to trimming and J lost 8 bases, with 13 bases between them. The germline gives CDR1 MDHEN, CDR2 SYDVKM. CDR3 protein: CASSTPGSHSPLHF. CDR3 DNA sequence: TGTGCCAGCAGTACCCCAGGGTCCCATTCACCCCTCCACTTT.